Listed here are 18 T cell receptor beta chains from one sample, sequenced in a study of T cell repertoires in cytomegalovirus infection. Each CDR3 protein gets one entry after TCRdb re-called the reads with MiXCR. The sample consists of roughly 720,000 distinct CDR3 sequences, 35% to 45% of them appearing once. Sequenced input: PBMCs. The receptors shown here come from a human donor in good health (CMV status not recorded). Some clones in this sample may be carry-over from other donors' samples.

With respect to this clonotype: One junction end does not reproduce the germline sequence, and a read error may be involved. This sequence joins TRBV7-7 and TRBJ2-7, with a weak D call TRBD2 (5 bases). CDR1 is SSHAT, CDR2 FNYEAQ, per germline (reference sequence). The CDR3 has 15 residues. CDR3 sequence reads: CASSLGRGNTYEQYF. The CDR3 nucleotides read TGTGCTAGCAGCTTAGGACGGGGAAATACCTACGAGCAGTACTTC.

The sample holds a few counts of this clonotype. CDR3 sequence (DNA): TGTGCCAGCAGTTTATCAGGGGGAACCAATGAAAAACTGTTTTTT. It codes for CASSLSGGTNEKLFF. The rearrangement uses TRBV27 and TRBJ1-4; a possible D gene is TRBD1 (6 bases). The CDR3 length is 15 residues. Trimming removed 0 bases at V and 5 bases at J, with 10 bases between. Germline V lookup: CDR1 MNHEY, CDR2 SMNVEV (reference sequence).

This clonotype has a count of ten or more. V usage is TRBV28 and J usage is TRBJ1-1; 7 bases are a match to TRBD1. CDR1 is MDHEN, CDR2 SYDVKM, per germline. The CDR3 is 14 residues long. V gave up 5 bases and J gave up 2 bases; unmatched junction bases: 5. CDR3 sequence (DNA): TGTGCCAGCAGTAACAGGGGAGCCAACACTGAAGCTTTCTTT. Its translation: CASSNRGANTEAFF.

The chain employs TRBV6-6 and TRBJ2-3; D may be TRBD1 or TRBD2 (5 bases each). Trimming removed 6 bases from V and 0 bases from J, with 16 bases in between. CDR1 is MNHNY, CDR2 SVGAGI, per germline (reference sequence). The CDR3 is 16 amino acids. The CDR3 region is CASRGRFGNSTDTQYF. In nucleotides, the CDR3 is TGTGCCAGCAGGGGACGATTTGGGAATAGCACAGATACGCAGTATTTT.

The chain links TRBV10-3 to TRBJ2-7; D possibly uses TRBD1 or TRBD2 (5 bases each). Germline lookup yields CDR1 ENHRY and CDR2 SYGVKD. V was trimmed by 4 bases and J by 9 bases, leaving 19 bases between them. This CDR3 comprises 14 residues. Here the CDR3 DNA reads TGTGCCATCAGTGTTTTTGAAGGGGAGCATCGGCAGTACTTC. This encodes CAISVFEGEHRQYF.

This chain uses TRBV27 with TRBJ1-1; a possible D gene is TRBD1 (6 bases). Germline CDR1 and CDR2: MNHEY and SMNVEV (reference sequence). This CDR3 is built from 14 residues. Trimming removed 4 bases from V and 13 bases from J, with 22 bases in between. CDR3 sequence reads: CASSSQGPNTEYFF. Written as DNA, the CDR3 is TGTGCCAGCAGTTCACAGGGACCGAACACTGAATATTTCTTT.

This clonotype was counted many times. The rearrangement uses TRBV7-8 and TRBJ2-5; D gene ambiguous. Germline CDR1 is SGHVS and CDR2 is FQNEAQ. The CDR3 extends over 12 amino acids. The germline V and J ends were trimmed by 3 bases and 5 bases, with 7 bases remaining between them. The CDR3 is CASSFNEETQYF. The CDR3 DNA is TGTGCCAGCAGCTTTAATGAGGAGACCCAGTACTTC.

The chain combines TRBV27 with TRBJ2-2; the D call may be TRBD1 or TRBD2 (5 bases each). This CDR3 is 16 amino acids long. CDR1 is MNHEY and CDR2 is SMNVEV in the germline V gene (reference sequence). Trimming shortened V by 8 bases and J by 0 bases, and 16 bases separated the two germline ends. The CDR3 DNA reads TGTGCCAGCTATTGGGGACGGCACGCGAACACCGGGGAGCTGTTTTTT. This translates into CASYWGRHANTGELFF.

Concerning this clonotype: Without the conserved terminal phenylalanine or tryptophan, this CDR3 likely stems from a read error. The chain employs TRBV19 and TRBJ2-1; D remains ambiguous. The CDR3 totals 13 residues. The germline CDR1 and CDR2 sequences are LNHDA and SQIVND (reference sequence). The V and J ends lost 5 bases and 2 bases respectively, with 7 bases between them. The CDR3 DNA follows: TGTGCCAGTAGTCCAATTACCTACAATGAGCAGTTCTTA. It encodes CASSPITYNEQFL.

A few counts support this clonotype. The junction departs from germline at one end; a sequencing error may be responsible. V gene TRBV10-2 combines with J gene TRBJ2-3, with D tentatively TRBD2 (5 bases). CDR1 and CDR2 (germline): WSHSY, SAAADI. The CDR3 contains 13 residues. CDR3 residues: CASIELAGDTQYF. The CDR3 region has the DNA TGCGCCAGCATTGAGCTAGCCGGAGATACGCAGTATTTT.

The sample holds a few counts of this clonotype. The chain is built from TRBV19 and TRBJ1-6; D is undetermined. This CDR3 has 13 amino acids. The V end lost 3 bases, the J end lost 14 bases, and 14 bases lay between the germline ends. CDR1 and CDR2 (germline): LNHDA, SQIVND (reference sequence). CDR3 region: CASSMRGPEALHF. The CDR3 coding sequence is TGTGCCAGTAGTATGAGAGGGCCCGAGGCCCTCCACTTT.

A few counts support this clonotype. V and J are TRBV7-9 and TRBJ1-5; D is unclear. This CDR3 region has 14 residues. The germline gives CDR1 SEHNR, CDR2 FQNEAQ (reference sequence). V dropped 1 base and J dropped 4 bases, with 8 bases sitting between them. This chain's CDR3 is CASSLGGENQPQHF. As DNA, the CDR3 is TGTGCCAGCAGCTTAGGCGGTGAGAATCAGCCCCAGCATTTT.

The chain links TRBV9 to TRBJ1-2; D is perhaps TRBD1 (5 bases). The CDR3 runs 15 residues. The V gene's germline CDR1 is SGDLS and CDR2 YYNGEE. V gave up 6 bases and J gave up 3 bases, with 18 bases separating them. Here the CDR3 DNA reads TGTGCCAGCACCCCCCCGGGCAGGGATCACTATGGCTACACCTTC. Translated, it gives CASTPPGRDHYGYTF.

This clonotype was found many times. The chain combines TRBV7-2 with TRBJ2-7, with 7 bases lining up with TRBD1. The CDR3 sequence is 17 residues long. V trimming: 5 bases; J trimming: 2 bases; junction bases outside the gene matches: 15. CDR1 is SGHTA, CDR2 FQGNSA, per germline. The CDR3 is CASSLMLNRGSPYEQYF. CDR3 bases: TGTGCCAGCAGCCTAATGCTCAACAGGGGTTCCCCCTACGAGCAGTACTTC.

This clonotype was detected only a few times. J is TRBJ1-1 and V is TRBV11-2, with 7 nucleotides matching TRBD1. V gave up 11 bases and J gave up 1 base; unmatched junction bases: 7. Germline V gene data show CDR1 as SGHAT and CDR2 as FQNNGV. This CDR3 has 13 residues. The DNA for the CDR3 is TGTGCCGTAGGGGGGACAGCGAACACTGAAGCTTTCTTT. Translated: CAVGGTANTEAFF.

This clonotype has only a few counts. The V and J genes are TRBV11-2 and TRBJ1-4; D not certain. The germline gives CDR1 SGHAT, CDR2 FQNNGV. CDR3 length: 14 amino acids. V was trimmed by 2 bases and J by 4 bases, leaving 8 bases between them. The CDR3, as DNA: TGTGCCAGCAGCTTATCGGGGATTAATGAAAAACTGTTTTTT. Its translation: CASSLSGINEKLFF.

This clonotype was counted only a few times. The CDR3 coding sequence is TGTGCCAGCAGCTTAGAGCCCCCGCCCTTCGAAGCTTTCTTT. Translation: CASSLEPPPFEAFF. The rearrangement joins TRBV7-9 to TRBJ1-1; D remains ambiguous. The V gene lost 1 base and the J gene lost 8 bases, with 14 bases spanning the gap. The germline gives CDR1 SEHNR, CDR2 FQNEAQ (reference sequence). The CDR3 runs to 14 residues.

The rearrangement uses TRBV6-6 and TRBJ2-3; 8 bases map to TRBD2. Trimming removed 5 bases from V and 5 bases from J; junction bases left unmatched: 9. In germline, CDR1 is MNHNY, CDR2 SVGAGI (reference sequence). This CDR3 region has 15 residues. The CDR3 DNA sequence: TGTGCCAGCAGTGGCGGGAGCGCGGGGGGAGATACGCAGTATTTT. Translated, it gives CASSGGSAGGDTQYF.